Listed below are T cell receptor beta chains from one sample, sequenced in a study of shared clonotypes between healthy human individuals. Profiling relied on immunoSEQ multiplex PCR, and the TCRdb table lists in-frame clones only, not all of them. The sample has under 1,100,000 clones, 65% to 80% seen once. Sequenced material: memory CD4+ T cells sorted from blood. Every receptor here comes from a man between 18 and 29 years old in good health. Each CDR3 is given with its conserved first and last residue. A D gene is named only where the DNA matches it firmly. Only some rows state a clone size, as once, few, many or a class for expanded clones.

-	TRBV20-1	TRBJ1-2	-	TGCAGTGCTAATGGCTACACCTTC	CSANGYTF
-	TRBV12-5	TRBJ1-6	few	TGTGCTAGTGGCCCGGACGAGGAGCGACCCCTCCACTTT	CASGPDEERPLHF
-	TRBV2	TRBJ1-5	-	TGTGCCAGCAGTCCGCCGAGGCCCCAGCATTTT	CASSPPRPQHF
-	TRBV30	TRBJ2-7	once	TGTGCCTGGAGTGTACGCTGGGTAAGGGATGGAGGCTTAGGTAACGAGCAGTACTTC	CAWSVRWVRDGGLGNEQYF
-	TRBV7-6	TRBJ1-2	-	TGTGCCAGCAGCTTAGCCGGACAGCAATATGGCTACACCTTC	CASSLAGQQYGYTF
-	TRBV7-2	TRBJ1-2	-	TGTGCCAGCAGCCCTACAGGGATCTATGGCTACACCTTC	CASSPTGIYGYTF
TRBD2	TRBV6-1	TRBJ2-1	few	TGTGCCAGCAGTGAAGCTGGGACTAGCGGGCTTTCCTACAATGAGCAGTTCTTC	CASSEAGTSGLSYNEQFF
TRBD2	TRBV6-4	TRBJ2-1	-	TGTGCCAGCAGTGACCCTGCGGGGGGGTACAATGAGCAGTTCTTC	CASSDPAGGYNEQFF
-	TRBV10-2	TRBJ2-2	-	TGCGCCAGCATAAGTGAGCCCTCGAACACCGGGGAGCTGTTTTTT	CASISEPSNTGELFF
-	TRBV7-8	TRBJ2-5	few	TGTGCCAGCAGCTTAGATACTGTAGGGACCCAGTACTTC	CASSLDTVGTQYF
TRBD1	TRBV19	TRBJ2-5	-	TGTGCCAGTAGTCCGGGACAGGGGAGGGAGACCCAGTACTTC	CASSPGQGRETQYF
-	TRBV7-2	TRBJ2-1	-	TGTGCCAGCAGCTTAGCGCCGGCCTCTGGGGAGCAGTTCTTC	CASSLAPASGEQFF
TRBD1	TRBV6-5	TRBJ2-2	once	TGTGCCAGCACCAGGACAGGGACGGCTGGGGAGCTGTTTTTT	CASTRTGTAGELFF
-	TRBV6-1	TRBJ1-5	once	TGTGCCAGCAGTGACGGACATAGCAATCAGCCCCAGCATTTT	CASSDGHSNQPQHF
TRBD2	TRBV5-1	TRBJ2-3	few	TGCGCCAGCAGCCTCCCACTAGCGGGAGCAGATACGCAGTATTTT	CASSLPLAGADTQYF
TRBD1	TRBV27	TRBJ2-7	-	TGTGCCAGCAGTCCCATCCGGGACAGGTTCTACGAGCAGTACTTC	CASSPIRDRFYEQYF
-	TRBV14	TRBJ2-2	-	TGTGCCAGCAGCCAAGACGGGGGCAGGGCCACCGGGGAGCTGTTTTTT	CASSQDGGRATGELFF
-	TRBV11-2	TRBJ1-3	-	TGTGCCAGCAGCTCGTCGAACACCTTCTCTGGAAACACCATATATTTT	CASSSSNTFSGNTIYF
TRBD1	TRBV5-6	TRBJ1-4	-	TGTGCCAGCAGCTTTTCGGACAGGGGGCGAGAAAAACTGTTTTTT	CASSFSDRGREKLFF
TRBD1	TRBV4-1	TRBJ2-7	-	TGCGCCAGCAGCGTGCGACCGGGACAGGGCTACGAGCAGTACTTC	CASSVRPGQGYEQYF
-	TRBV30	TRBJ2-1	-	TGTGCCTGGAGTTTCAGGGTGGGCAATGAGCAGTTCTTC	CAWSFRVGNEQFF
-	TRBV4-1	TRBJ1-2	-	TGCGCCAGCAGCCAGGATGGTGCCGGGAGCCTAAATGGCTACACCTTC	CASSQDGAGSLNGYTF
TRBD1	TRBV7-2	TRBJ1-5	-	TGTGCCAGCAGCAAGGGACAGGGTAGCAATCAGCCCCAGCATTTT	CASSKGQGSNQPQHF
-	TRBV5-4	TRBJ2-7	-	TGTGCCAGCAGCTCGGAGTGGGACCTCTCCCACGAGCAGTACTTC	CASSSEWDLSHEQYF
-	TRBV2	TRBJ1-4	-	TGTGCCAGCAGTGAAAGCGGTGGGGCGCGTCGTGAAAAACTGTTTTTT	CASSESGGARREKLFF
TRBD1	TRBV19	TRBJ1-5	-	TGTGCCAGTAGTGGACAGGGGCGGAATCAGCCCCAGCATTTT	CASSGQGRNQPQHF
-	TRBV5-8	TRBJ2-1	-	TGTGCCAGCAGCTCCGACGGATACTCCTACAATGAGCAGTTCTTC	CASSSDGYSYNEQFF
-	TRBV30	TRBJ1-6	-	TGTGCCTGGAGTGTAAGGGCGGACAATTCACCCCTCCACTTT	CAWSVRADNSPLHF
-	TRBV6-5	TRBJ2-2	-	TGTGCCAGCAAAATCCCGGGGGACTCCGGGGAGCTGTTTTTT	CASKIPGDSGELFF
-	TRBV10-1	TRBJ2-5	-	TGCGCCACCGAGACAGCGCAAGAGACCCAGTACTTC	CATETAQETQYF
-	TRBV30	TRBJ1-6	-	TGTGCCTGGAGCCGGTCCCTCGGGACTTTCTATAATTCACCCCTCCACTTT	CAWSRSLGTFYNSPLHF
-	TRBV5-1	TRBJ1-2	few	TGCGCCAGCAGCTTACGGCAGGGAGGAACTGGCTACACCTTC	CASSLRQGGTGYTF
TRBD2	TRBV10-3	TRBJ2-3	-	TGTGCCATCAGTGAGTCCAGCGGGAGTGTAACAGATACGCAGTATTTT	CAISESSGSVTDTQYF
TRBD1	TRBV18	TRBJ2-7	-	TGTGCCAGCTCACCAAGTTATCGCAGGGGGAACGAGCAGTACTTC	CASSPSYRRGNEQYF
TRBD2	TRBV6-6	TRBJ2-3	-	TGTGCCAGCAGGAGGACTAGCGACACAGATACGCAGTATTTT	CASRRTSDTDTQYF
TRBD1	TRBV5-1	TRBJ1-1	many	TGCGCCAGCTTTGGGACAGGGAACACTGAAGCTTTCTTT	CASFGTGNTEAFF
-	TRBV7-3	TRBJ1-6	few	TGTGCCAGCAGCCCCGGGGTCGCCTATAATTCACCCCTCCACTTT	CASSPGVAYNSPLHF
-	TRBV7-8	TRBJ2-2	-	TGTGCCAGCAGCTTAGTAACAGGGAAGCTGTTTTTT	CASSLVTGKLFF
-	TRBV25-1	TRBJ1-6	-	TGTGCCAGCAGTGAACTCAGACAGGCACCCCTCCACTTT	CASSELRQAPLHF
-	TRBV7-9	TRBJ1-1	-	TGTGCCAGCAGCTTCCAGGGGAGTGAAGCTTTCTTT	CASSFQGSEAFF
TRBD2	TRBV18	TRBJ2-1	-	TGTGCCAGCTCACCACCCCTGACTAGCGGGATTGTGAATGAGCAGTTCTTC	CASSPPLTSGIVNEQFF
-	TRBV27	TRBJ1-4	-	TGTGCCAGTTCGGCCTTCACCCCTGGAAAACTGTTTTTT	CASSAFTPGKLFF
-	TRBV19	TRBJ1-5	-	TGTGCCAGTAGTATGGAGACAGGCCGCCTGCCCCAGCATTTT	CASSMETGRLPQHF
-	TRBV5-6	TRBJ1-2	-	TGTGCCAGCAACCCCGCGGGTGTCTATGGCTACACCTTC	CASNPAGVYGYTF
-	TRBV6-5	TRBJ1-2	-	TGTGCCAGCAGTCAGGGGTTTGGGACTAACTATGGCTACACCTTC	CASSQGFGTNYGYTF
-	TRBV28	TRBJ2-1	-	TGTGCCAGCAGTTTGTCGATAGGGGCCTACAATGAGCAGTTCTTC	CASSLSIGAYNEQFF